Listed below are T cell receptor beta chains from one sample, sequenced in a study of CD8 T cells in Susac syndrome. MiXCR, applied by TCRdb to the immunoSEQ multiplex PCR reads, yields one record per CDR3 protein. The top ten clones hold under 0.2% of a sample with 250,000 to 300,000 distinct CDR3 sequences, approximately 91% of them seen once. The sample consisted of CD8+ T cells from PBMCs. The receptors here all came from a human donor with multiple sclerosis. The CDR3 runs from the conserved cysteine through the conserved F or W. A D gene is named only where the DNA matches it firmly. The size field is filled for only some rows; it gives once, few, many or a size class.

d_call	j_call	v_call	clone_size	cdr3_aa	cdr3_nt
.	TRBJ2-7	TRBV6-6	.	CASSYSSSLYEQYF	TGTGCCAGCAGTTACTCGAGCAGCCTATACGAGCAGTACTTC
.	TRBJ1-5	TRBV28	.	CASREGLRNQPQHF	TGTGCCAGCAGGGAGGGTTTGAGGAATCAGCCCCAGCATTTT
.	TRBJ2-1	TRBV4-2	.	CASSQAQEDEQFF	TGTGCCAGCAGCCAAGCTCAAGAGGATGAGCAGTTCTTC
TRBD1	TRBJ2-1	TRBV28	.	CATEGANEQFF	TGTGCCACCGAGGGGGCCAATGAGCAGTTCTTC
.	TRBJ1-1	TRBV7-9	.	CASNRADTEAFF	TGTGCCAGCAATAGGGCCGACACTGAAGCTTTCTTT
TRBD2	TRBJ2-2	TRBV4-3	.	CASSQDRHGGTGELFF	TGCGCCAGCAGCCAAGATCGACACGGGGGGACCGGGGAGCTGTTTTTT
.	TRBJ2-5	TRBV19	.	CASSPGPHGGETQYF	TGTGCCAGTAGTCCCGGCCCCCATGGGGGAGAGACCCAGTACTTC
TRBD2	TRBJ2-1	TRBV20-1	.	CSAREGLDSYNEQFF	TGCAGTGCTAGAGAAGGACTAGACTCCTACAATGAGCAGTTCTTC
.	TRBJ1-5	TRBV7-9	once	CASSPSGTSNQPQHF	TGTGCCAGCAGCCCGTCCGGGACTAGCAATCAGCCCCAGCATTTT
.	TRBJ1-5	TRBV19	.	CASRIGDQPQHF	TGTGCCAGTAGAATAGGAGATCAGCCCCAGCATTTT
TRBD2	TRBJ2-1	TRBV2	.	CASSEARWTSGPYNEQFF	TGTGCCAGCAGTGAAGCGAGGTGGACTAGCGGACCCTACAATGAGCAGTTCTTC
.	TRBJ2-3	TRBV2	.	CASSEAGETTDTQYF	TGTGCCAGCAGTGAAGCGGGGGAGACCACAGATACGCAGTATTTT
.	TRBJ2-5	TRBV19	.	CASSMTGETQYF	TGTGCCAGTAGTATGACGGGGGAGACCCAGTACTTC
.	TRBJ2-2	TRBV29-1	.	CSAAGGPNTGELFF	TGCAGCGCCGCTGGGGGGCCTAACACCGGGGAGCTGTTTTTT
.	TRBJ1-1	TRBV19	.	CASSIGSGGNTEAFF	TGTGCCAGTAGTATAGGTTCCGGTGGGAACACTGAAGCTTTCTTT
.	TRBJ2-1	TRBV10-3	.	CAISGLDYNEQFF	TGTGCCATCAGTGGCCTAGATTACAATGAGCAGTTCTTC
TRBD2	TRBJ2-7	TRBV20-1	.	CSVASGMSPEQYF	TGCAGTGTTGCTAGCGGGATGAGTCCCGAGCAGTACTTC
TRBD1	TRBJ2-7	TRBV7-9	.	CASSTLTGSGYEQYF	TGTGCCAGCAGCACACTGACAGGGTCTGGGTACGAGCAGTACTTC
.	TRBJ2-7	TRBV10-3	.	CAIKAGSGYEQYF	TGTGCCATCAAGGCGGGGAGCGGCTACGAGCAGTACTTC
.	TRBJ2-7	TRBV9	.	CASSVEASAYEQYF	TGTGCCAGCAGCGTAGAGGCTAGCGCCTACGAGCAGTACTTC
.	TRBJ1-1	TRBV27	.	CASRGATGTEAFF	TGTGCCAGCAGGGGTGCTACGGGCACTGAAGCTTTCTTT
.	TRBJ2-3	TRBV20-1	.	CSARAPTFTDTQYF	TGCAGTGCTAGAGCCCCGACCTTTACAGATACGCAGTATTTT
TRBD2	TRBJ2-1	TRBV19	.	CASSILGTSGVYYNEQFF	TGTGCCAGTAGTATACTCGGGACTAGCGGGGTTTACTACAATGAGCAGTTCTTC
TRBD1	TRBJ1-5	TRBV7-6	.	CASSLGQGGDQPQHF	TGTGCCAGCAGCCTGGGACAGGGAGGGGATCAGCCCCAGCATTTT
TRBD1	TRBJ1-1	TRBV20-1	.	CSAQDREIITEAFF	TGCAGTGCTCAGGACAGGGAAATAATCACTGAAGCTTTCTTT
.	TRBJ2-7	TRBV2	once	CASSGRYEQYF	TGTGCCAGCAGTGGCCGCTACGAGCAGTACTTC
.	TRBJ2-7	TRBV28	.	CASSFPGKPYEQYF	TGTGCCAGCAGTTTTCCGGGAAAGCCCTACGAGCAGTACTTC
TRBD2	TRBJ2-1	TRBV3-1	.	CASRQRDSGRGVVSYNEQFF	TGTGCCAGCAGGCAGCGGGATAGCGGGAGGGGTGTGGTTTCCTACAATGAGCAGTTCTTC